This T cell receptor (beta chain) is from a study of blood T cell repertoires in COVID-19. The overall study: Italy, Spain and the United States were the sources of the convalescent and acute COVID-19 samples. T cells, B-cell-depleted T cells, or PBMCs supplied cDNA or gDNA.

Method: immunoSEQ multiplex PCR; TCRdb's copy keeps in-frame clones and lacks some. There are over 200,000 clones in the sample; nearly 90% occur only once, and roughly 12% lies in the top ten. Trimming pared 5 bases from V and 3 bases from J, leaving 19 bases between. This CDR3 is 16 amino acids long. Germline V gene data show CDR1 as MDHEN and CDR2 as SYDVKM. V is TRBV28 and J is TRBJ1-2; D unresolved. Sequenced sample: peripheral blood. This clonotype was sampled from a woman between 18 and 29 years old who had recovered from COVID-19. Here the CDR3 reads CASSPLGLGDYYGYTF. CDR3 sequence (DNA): TGTGCCAGCAGTCCCCTTGGACTGGGAGACTACTATGGCTACACCTTC.